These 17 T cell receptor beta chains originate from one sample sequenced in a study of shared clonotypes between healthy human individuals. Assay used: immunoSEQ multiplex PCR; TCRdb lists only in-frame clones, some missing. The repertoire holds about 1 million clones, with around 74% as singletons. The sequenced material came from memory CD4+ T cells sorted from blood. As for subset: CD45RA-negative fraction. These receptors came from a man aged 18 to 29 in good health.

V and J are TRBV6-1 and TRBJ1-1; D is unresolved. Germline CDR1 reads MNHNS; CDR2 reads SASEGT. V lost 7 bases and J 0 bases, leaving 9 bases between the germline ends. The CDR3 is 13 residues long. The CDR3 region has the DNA TGTGCCAGCACTGCTCAGATGAACACTGAAGCTTTCTTT. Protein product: CASTAQMNTEAFF.

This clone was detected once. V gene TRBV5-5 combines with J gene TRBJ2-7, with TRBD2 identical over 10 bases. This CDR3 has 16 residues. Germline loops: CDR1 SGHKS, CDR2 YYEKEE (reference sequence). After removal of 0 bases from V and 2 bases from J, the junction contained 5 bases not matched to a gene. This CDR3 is CASSLDLAGAAYEQYF. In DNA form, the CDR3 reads TGTGCCAGCAGCTTGGATCTAGCGGGGGCCGCCTACGAGCAGTACTTC.

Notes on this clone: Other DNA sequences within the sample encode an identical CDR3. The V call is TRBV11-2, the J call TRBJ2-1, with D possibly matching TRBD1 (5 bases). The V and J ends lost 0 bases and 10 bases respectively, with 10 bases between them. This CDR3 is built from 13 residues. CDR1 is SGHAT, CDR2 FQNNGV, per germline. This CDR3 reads CASSLDRAGEQFF. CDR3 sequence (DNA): TGTGCCAGCAGCTTAGACAGGGCCGGGGAGCAGTTCTTC.

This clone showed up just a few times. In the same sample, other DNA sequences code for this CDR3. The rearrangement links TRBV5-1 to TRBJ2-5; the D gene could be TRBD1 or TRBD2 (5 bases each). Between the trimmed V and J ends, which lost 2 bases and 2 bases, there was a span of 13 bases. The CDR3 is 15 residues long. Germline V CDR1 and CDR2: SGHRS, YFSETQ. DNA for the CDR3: TGCGCCAGCAGCTTAGACTCGGGACGGCAAGAGACCCAGTACTTC. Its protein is CASSLDSGRQETQYF.

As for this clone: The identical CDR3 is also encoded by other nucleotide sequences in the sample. The CDR3 protein is CASSQGQGAETQYF. The CDR3 DNA sequence: TGCGCCAGCAGCCAGGGACAGGGGGCCGAGACCCAGTACTTC. The chain combines TRBV4-3 with TRBJ2-5, with 12 positions matching TRBD1. The CDR3 totals 14 residues. Germline CDR1 reads LGHNA; CDR2 reads YSLEER. J was trimmed by 5 bases and V by 3 bases; bases with no gene match: 1.

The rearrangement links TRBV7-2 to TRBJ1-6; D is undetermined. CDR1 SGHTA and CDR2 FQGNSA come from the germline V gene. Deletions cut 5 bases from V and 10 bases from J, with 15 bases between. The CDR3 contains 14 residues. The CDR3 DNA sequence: TGTGCCAGCAGCCCCGACGGCCCCGACTCACCCCTCCACTTT. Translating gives CASSPDGPDSPLHF.

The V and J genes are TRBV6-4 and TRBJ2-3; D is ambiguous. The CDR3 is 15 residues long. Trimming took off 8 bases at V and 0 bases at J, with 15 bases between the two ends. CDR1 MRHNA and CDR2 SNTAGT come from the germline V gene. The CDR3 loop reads CASREQSSSTDTQYF. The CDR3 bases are TGTGCCAGCCGCGAACAGTCATCTAGCACAGATACGCAGTATTTT.

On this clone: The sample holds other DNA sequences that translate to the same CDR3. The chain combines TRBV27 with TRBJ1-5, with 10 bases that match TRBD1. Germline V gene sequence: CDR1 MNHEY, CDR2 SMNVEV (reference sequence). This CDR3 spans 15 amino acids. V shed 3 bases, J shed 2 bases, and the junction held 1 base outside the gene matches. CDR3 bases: TGTGCCAGCAGTTTCGGACAGGGGGGCAATCAGCCCCAGCATTTT. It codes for CASSFGQGGNQPQHF.

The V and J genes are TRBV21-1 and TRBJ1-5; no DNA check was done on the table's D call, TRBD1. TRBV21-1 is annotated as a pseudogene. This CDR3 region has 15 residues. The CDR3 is CASSKAQGGGQPQHF. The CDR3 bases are TGTGCCAGCAGCAAAGCACAGGGGGGAGGGCAGCCCCAGCATTTT.

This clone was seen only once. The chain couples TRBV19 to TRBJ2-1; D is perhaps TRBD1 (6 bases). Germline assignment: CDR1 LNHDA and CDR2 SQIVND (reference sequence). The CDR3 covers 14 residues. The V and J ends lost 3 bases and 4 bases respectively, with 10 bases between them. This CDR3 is CASSIKGVYNEQFF. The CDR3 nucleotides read TGTGCCAGTAGTATTAAGGGGGTTTACAATGAGCAGTTCTTC.

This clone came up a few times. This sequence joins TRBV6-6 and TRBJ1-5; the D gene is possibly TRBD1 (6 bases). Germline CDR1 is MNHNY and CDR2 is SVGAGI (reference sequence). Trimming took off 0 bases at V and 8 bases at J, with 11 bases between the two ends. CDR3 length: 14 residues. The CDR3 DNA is TGTGCCAGCAGTTACTCCCAGGGGCTGGAGCCCCAGCATTTT. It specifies CASSYSQGLEPQHF.

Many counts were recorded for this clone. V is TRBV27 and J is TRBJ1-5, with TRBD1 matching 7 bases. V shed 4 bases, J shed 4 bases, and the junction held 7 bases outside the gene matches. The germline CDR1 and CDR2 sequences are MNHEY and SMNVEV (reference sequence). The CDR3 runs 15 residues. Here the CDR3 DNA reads TGTGCCAGCAGTTCTAGGGGGCTTCGGAATCAGCCCCAGCATTTT. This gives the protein CASSSRGLRNQPQHF.

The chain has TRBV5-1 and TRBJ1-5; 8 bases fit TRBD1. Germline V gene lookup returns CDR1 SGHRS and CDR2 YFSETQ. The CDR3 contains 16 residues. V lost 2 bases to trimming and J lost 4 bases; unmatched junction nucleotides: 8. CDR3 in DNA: TGCGCCAGCAGCTTAACGGGACAGGAAAAAAATCAGCCCCAGCATTTT. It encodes CASSLTGQEKNQPQHF.

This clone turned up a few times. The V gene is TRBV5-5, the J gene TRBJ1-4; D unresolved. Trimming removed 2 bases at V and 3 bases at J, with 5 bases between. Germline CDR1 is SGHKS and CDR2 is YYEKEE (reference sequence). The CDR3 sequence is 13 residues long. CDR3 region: CASSFLANEKLFF. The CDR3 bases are TGTGCCAGCAGCTTCCTAGCTAATGAAAAACTGTTTTTT.

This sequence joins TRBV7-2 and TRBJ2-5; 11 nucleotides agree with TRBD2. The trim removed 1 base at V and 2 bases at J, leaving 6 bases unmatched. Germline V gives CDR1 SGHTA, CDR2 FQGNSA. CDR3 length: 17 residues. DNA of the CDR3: TGTGCCAGCAGCTTAGAATTCGGGACTAGCGGTCAAGAGACCCAGTACTTC. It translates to CASSLEFGTSGQETQYF.

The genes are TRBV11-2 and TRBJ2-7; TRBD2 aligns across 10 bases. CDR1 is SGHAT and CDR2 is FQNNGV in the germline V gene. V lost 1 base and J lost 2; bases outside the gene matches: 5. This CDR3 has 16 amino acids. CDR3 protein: CASSLVGTSAAYEQYF. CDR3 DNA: TGTGCCAGCAGCTTAGTTGGGACTAGCGCGGCCTACGAGCAGTACTTC.

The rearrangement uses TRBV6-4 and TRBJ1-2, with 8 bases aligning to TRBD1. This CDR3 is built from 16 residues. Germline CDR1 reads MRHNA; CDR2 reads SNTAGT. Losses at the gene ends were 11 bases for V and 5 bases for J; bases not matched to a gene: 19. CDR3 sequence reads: CAGHGQGGFPHYGYTF. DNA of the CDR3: TGTGCCGGGCATGGACAGGGAGGATTCCCTCATTATGGCTACACCTTC.